The rows below give T cell receptor beta chains drawn from one sample of a study of blood T cell repertoires in COVID-19. Clones were read by immunoSEQ multiplex PCR, and TCRdb kept only the in-frame ones, dropping some. The table has tens of thousands of clones, over 75% seen once. Sample: peripheral blood. These receptors were collected from a man aged 40-50 years with acute or convalescent COVID-19. The CDR3 runs from the conserved cysteine through the conserved F or W. A D gene is named only where the DNA matches it firmly. Clone size is shown for a subset of rows, as once, few, many or a class of expanded clone.

j_call v_call clone_size d_call cdr3_aa cdr3_nt
TRBJ1-4 TRBV6-5 - - CATSREGVPHEKLFF TGTGCCACTTCGCGGGAGGGGGTCCCACATGAAAAACTGTTTTTT
TRBJ1-3 TRBV7-7 - TRBD1 CASSPGQANSGNTIYF TGTGCTAGCAGCCCTGGACAGGCAAACTCTGGAAACACCATATATTTT
TRBJ2-1 TRBV9 once - CASSVGPSSYNEQFF TGTGCCAGCAGCGTAGGTCCTAGCTCCTACAATGAGCAGTTCTTC
TRBJ2-3 TRBV3-1/TRBV3-2 - - CASSLSSPSTDTQYF TGTGCCAGCAGCCTTAGCTCCCCTAGCACAGATACGCAGTATTTT
TRBJ2-1 TRBV12-5 - - CASGFSSYNEQFF TGTGCTAGTGGTTTTTCGTCCTACAATGAGCAGTTCTTC
TRBJ2-1 TRBV6-1 - TRBD2 CASSELAGGIVNEQFF TGTGCCAGCAGCGAATTAGCGGGAGGTATTGTCAATGAGCAGTTCTTC
TRBJ1-2 TRBV15 - - CATSGHRGYGYTF TGTGCCACCAGCGGCCACCGGGGGTATGGCTACACCTTC
TRBJ1-1 TRBV5-6 - TRBD1 CASSRDSENTEAFF TGTGCCAGCAGCCGGGACAGCGAGAACACTGAAGCTTTCTTT
TRBJ1-4 TRBV5-4 - TRBD1 CASALDRDVEKLFF TGTGCCAGCGCTTTGGACAGGGATGTTGAAAAACTGTTTTTT
TRBJ1-1 TRBV18 - TRBD1 CASSRDRTMNTEAFF TGTGCCAGCTCACGGGACAGGACTATGAACACTGAAGCTTTCTTT
TRBJ2-1 TRBV14 - TRBD2 CASSQHSGRGIFYNEQFF TGTGCCAGCAGCCAACATAGCGGGAGGGGAATTTTCTACAATGAGCAGTTCTTC
TRBJ2-1 TRBV30 - TRBD2 CAWSVPSGSYNEQFF TGTGCCTGGAGTGTACCTAGCGGCTCCTACAATGAGCAGTTCTTC
TRBJ2-7 TRBV15 few TRBD2 CATSRLAGEHEQYF TGTGCCACCAGCCGACTAGCGGGAGAGCACGAGCAGTACTTC
TRBJ1-5 TRBV28 - TRBD1 CASSLSPFDRAGNQPQHF TGTGCCAGCAGTTTGAGCCCCTTCGACAGGGCGGGCAATCAGCCCCAGCATTTT
TRBJ2-1 TRBV2 - TRBD2 CASSFSGTSYNEQFF TGTGCCAGCAGTTTTAGCGGGACCTCCTACAATGAGCAGTTCTTC
TRBJ2-1 TRBV27 once - CASSLAGTRTYNEQFF TGTGCCAGCAGTCTCGCCGGGACTCGTACTTACAATGAGCAGTTCTTC
TRBJ1-2 TRBV6-5 - TRBD1 CASRGDSQGYTF TGTGCCAGCAGGGGGGACAGCCAAGGCTACACCTTC
TRBJ2-1 TRBV30 - TRBD2 CAWTGGTLYNEQFF TGTGCCTGGACGGGGGGAACCCTTTACAATGAGCAGTTCTTC
TRBJ2-7 TRBV30 - TRBD1 CAWSRGQGAGEQYF TGTGCCTGGAGTAGGGGACAGGGGGCGGGAGAGCAGTACTTC
TRBJ2-5 TRBV14 - TRBD2 CASSRLAGGRETQYF TGTGCCAGCAGCCGGCTAGCGGGAGGTAGGGAGACCCAGTACTTC
TRBJ2-3 TRBV9 - - CASSVGLPGELTDTQYF TGTGCCAGCAGCGTAGGCTTGCCGGGAGAGCTCACAGATACGCAGTATTTT
TRBJ2-3 TRBV11-2 - TRBD2 CASSYLAGDTQYF TGTGCCAGCAGCTACCTAGCGGGGGATACGCAGTATTTT
TRBJ1-1 TRBV6-5 - - CASSLSSAGATEAFF TGTGCCAGCAGTTTGTCTTCGGCGGGCGCCACTGAAGCTTTCTTT
TRBJ2-2 TRBV29-1 - TRBD2 CSVVSSGAGLNTGELFF TGCAGCGTTGTGTCTAGCGGGGCCGGGCTGAACACCGGGGAGCTGTTTTTT
TRBJ1-4 TRBV5-1 - - CASSWDTTGIRDEKLFF TGCGCCAGCAGTTGGGACACCACGGGGATTCGTGATGAAAAACTGTTTTTT
TRBJ2-3 TRBV5-6 - TRBD2 CASSAQLAGLVDTQYF TGTGCCAGCAGCGCCCAACTAGCGGGATTGGTAGATACGCAGTATTTT
TRBJ1-2 TRBV10-3 - - CAISENDLEGYTF TGTGCCATCAGTGAGAACGACTTAGAGGGCTACACCTTC
TRBJ2-7 TRBV5-4 - - CASSLGLEEQYF TGTGCCAGCAGCTTGGGACTAGAAGAGCAGTACTTC
TRBJ2-3 TRBV27 - - CASSLVLARTDTQYF TGTGCCAGCAGTTTAGTACTAGCAAGGACAGATACGCAGTATTTT
TRBJ2-1 TRBV6-1 - - CASSAVTAPSYNEQFF TGTGCCAGCAGTGCGGTAACAGCCCCTTCCTACAATGAGCAGTTCTTC
TRBJ1-1 TRBV19 - TRBD1 CASSPRTGGGTEAFF TGTGCCAGTAGTCCAAGGACAGGTGGGGGCACTGAAGCTTTCTTT
TRBJ2-3 TRBV18 - - CASSPPSTDTQYF TGTGCCAGCTCACCTCCTAGCACAGATACGCAGTATTTT
TRBJ2-7 TRBV6-5 - - CASSYGAGGPPNEQYF TGTGCCAGCAGTTATGGTGCAGGCGGGCCCCCCAACGAGCAGTACTTC
TRBJ1-3 TRBV27 - TRBD1 CASSTNVDRATLCSGNTIYF TGTGCCAGCAGTACAAATGTGGACAGGGCGACACTCTGCTCTGGAAACACCATATATTTT
TRBJ1-5 TRBV21-1 - - CASLRGGARQPQHF TGTGCCAGCCTAAGAGGGGGGGCAAGACAGCCCCAGCATTTT
TRBJ2-7 TRBV7-9 few - CASSLSQGGEQYF TGTGCCAGCAGCCTAAGCCAGGGGGGAGAGCAGTACTTC
TRBJ1-2 TRBV28 - TRBD1 CASAGQGRHGYTF TGTGCCAGCGCCGGACAGGGAAGACATGGCTACACCTTC